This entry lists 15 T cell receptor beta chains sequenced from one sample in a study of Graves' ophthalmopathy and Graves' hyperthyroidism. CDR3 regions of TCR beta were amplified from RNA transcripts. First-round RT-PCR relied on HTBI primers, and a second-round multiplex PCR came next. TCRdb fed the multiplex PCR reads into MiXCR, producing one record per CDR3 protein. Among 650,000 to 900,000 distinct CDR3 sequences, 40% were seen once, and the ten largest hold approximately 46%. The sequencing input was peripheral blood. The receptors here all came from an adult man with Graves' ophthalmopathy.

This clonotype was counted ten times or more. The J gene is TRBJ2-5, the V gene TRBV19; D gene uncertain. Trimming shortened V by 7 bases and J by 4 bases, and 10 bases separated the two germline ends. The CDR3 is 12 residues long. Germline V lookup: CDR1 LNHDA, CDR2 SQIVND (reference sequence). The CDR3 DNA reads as TGTGCCAGTACTTCAAACGGAGAGACCCAGTACTTC. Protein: CASTSNGETQYF.

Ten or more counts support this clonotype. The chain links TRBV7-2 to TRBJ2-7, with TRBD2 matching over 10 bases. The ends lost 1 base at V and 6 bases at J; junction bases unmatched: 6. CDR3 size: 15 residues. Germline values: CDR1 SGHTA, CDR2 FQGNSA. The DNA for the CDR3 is TGTGCCAGCAGCTTAGATCGTAGCGGGAGGCCCGAGCAGTACTTC. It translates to CASSLDRSGRPEQYF.

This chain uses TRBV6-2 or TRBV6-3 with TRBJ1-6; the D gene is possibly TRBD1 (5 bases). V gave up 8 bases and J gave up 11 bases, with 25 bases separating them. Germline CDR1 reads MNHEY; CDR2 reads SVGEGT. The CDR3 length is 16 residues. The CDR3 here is CASSGQAGTTRTPLHF. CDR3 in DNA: TGTGCCAGCTCAGGACAAGCCGGGACGACCCGGACACCCCTCCACTTT.

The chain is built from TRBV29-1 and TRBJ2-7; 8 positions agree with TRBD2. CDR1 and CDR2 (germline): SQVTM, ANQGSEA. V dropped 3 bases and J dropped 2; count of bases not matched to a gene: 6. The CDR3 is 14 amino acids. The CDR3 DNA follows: TGCAGCGTTGAGGTTCGAGCGGGGGCCTACGAGCAGTACTTC. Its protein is CSVEVRAGAYEQYF.

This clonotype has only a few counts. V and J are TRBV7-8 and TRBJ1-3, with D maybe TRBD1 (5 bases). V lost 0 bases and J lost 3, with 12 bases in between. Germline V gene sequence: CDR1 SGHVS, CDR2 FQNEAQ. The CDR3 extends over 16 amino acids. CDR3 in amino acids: CASSLAGQGGGNTIYF. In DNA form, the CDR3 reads TGTGCCAGCAGCTTAGCGGGGCAGGGAGGTGGAAACACCATATATTTT.

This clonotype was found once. The CDR3 DNA reads as TGTGCCAGCAGTGCTCGTGGGGGGGGCAATGAGCAGTACTTC. It is translated as CASSARGGGNEQYF. The rearrangement uses TRBV6-4 and TRBJ2-7, with a tentative D call TRBD2 (7 bases). CDR1 is MRHNA and CDR2 is SNTAGT in the germline V gene. The CDR3 runs 14 residues. Trimming took 4 bases from V and 7 from J, leaving 17 bases between them.

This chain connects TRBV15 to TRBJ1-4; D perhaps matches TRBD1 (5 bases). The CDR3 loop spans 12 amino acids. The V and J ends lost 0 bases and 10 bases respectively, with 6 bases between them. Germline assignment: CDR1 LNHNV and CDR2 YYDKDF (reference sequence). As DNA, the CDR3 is TGTGCCACCAGCAGAGATCAGGGAAAACTGTTTTTT. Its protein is CATSRDQGKLFF. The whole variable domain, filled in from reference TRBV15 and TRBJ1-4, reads DAMVIQNPRYQVTQFGKPVTLSCSQTLNHNVMYWYQQKSSQAPKLLFHYYDKDFNNEADTPDNFQSRRPNTSFCFLDIRSPGLGDTAMYLCATSRDQGKLFFGSGTQLSVL.

The CDR3 protein is CASSFPGEGANVLTF. The DNA of the CDR3 is TGTGCCAGCAGCTTCCCGGGCGAAGGGGCCAACGTCCTGACTTTC. The chain couples TRBV5-4 to TRBJ2-6, with D uncertain. The CDR3 runs to 15 residues. Trimming shortened V by 2 bases and J by 4 bases, and 10 bases separated the two germline ends. Germline CDR1 SGHNT, CDR2 YYREEE (reference sequence).

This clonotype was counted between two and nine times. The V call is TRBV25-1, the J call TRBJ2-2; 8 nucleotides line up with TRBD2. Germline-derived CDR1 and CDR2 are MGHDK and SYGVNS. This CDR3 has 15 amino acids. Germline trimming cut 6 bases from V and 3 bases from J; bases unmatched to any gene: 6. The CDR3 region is CASRSGGLDTGELFF. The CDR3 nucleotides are TGTGCCAGCAGATCGGGAGGGCTCGACACCGGGGAGCTGTTTTTT.

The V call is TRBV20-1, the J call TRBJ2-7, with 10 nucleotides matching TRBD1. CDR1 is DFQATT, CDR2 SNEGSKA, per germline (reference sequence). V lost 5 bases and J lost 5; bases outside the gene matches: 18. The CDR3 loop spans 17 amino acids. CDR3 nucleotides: TGCAGTGCTCTCGTAGGACAGGGGGACACCCTGGCCAACGAGCAGTACTTC. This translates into CSALVGQGDTLANEQYF.

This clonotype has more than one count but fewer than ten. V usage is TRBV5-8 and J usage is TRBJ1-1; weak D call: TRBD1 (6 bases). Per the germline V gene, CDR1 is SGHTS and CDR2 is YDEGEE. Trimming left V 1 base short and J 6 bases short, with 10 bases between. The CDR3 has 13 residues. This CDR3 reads CASSLQGIPEAFF. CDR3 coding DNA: TGTGCCAGCAGCTTGCAGGGGATCCCTGAAGCTTTCTTT. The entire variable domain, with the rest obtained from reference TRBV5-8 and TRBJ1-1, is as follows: EAGVTQSPTHLIKTRGQQATLRCSPISGHTSVYWYQQALGLGLQFLLWYDEGEERNRGNFPPRFSGRQFPNYSSELNVNALELEDSALYLCASSLQGIPEAFFGQGTRLTVV.

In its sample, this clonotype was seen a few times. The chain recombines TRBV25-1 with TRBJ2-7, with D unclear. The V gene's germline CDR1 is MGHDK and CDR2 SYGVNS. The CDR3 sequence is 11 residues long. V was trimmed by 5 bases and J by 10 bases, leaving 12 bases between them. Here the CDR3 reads CASSSRVSQYF. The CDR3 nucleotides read TGTGCCAGCAGTTCAAGGGTTTCCCAGTACTTC.

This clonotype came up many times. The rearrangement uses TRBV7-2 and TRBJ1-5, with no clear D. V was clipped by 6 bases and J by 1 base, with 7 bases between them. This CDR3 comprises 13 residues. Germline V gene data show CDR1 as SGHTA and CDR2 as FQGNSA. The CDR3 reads CASSAASNQPQHF. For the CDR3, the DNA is TGTGCCAGCAGTGCAGCCAGCAATCAGCCCCAGCATTTT.

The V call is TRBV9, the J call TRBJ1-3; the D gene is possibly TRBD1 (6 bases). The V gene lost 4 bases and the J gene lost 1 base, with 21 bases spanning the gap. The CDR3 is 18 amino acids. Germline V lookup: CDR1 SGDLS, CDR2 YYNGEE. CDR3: CASSTSSGTRLSGNTIYF. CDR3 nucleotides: TGTGCCAGCAGCACCTCTTCCGGGACAAGACTTTCTGGAAACACCATATATTTT.

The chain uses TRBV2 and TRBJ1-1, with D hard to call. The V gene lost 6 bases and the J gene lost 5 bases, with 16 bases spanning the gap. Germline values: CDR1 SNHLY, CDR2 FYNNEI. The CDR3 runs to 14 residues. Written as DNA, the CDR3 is TGTGCCAGCAGCCTAAGTGGAGGGAAGACTGAAGCTTTCTTT. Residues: CASSLSGGKTEAFF.